This T cell receptor beta chain was identified during a study of long-term antiretroviral therapy in people with HIV. Sequencing used immunoSEQ v3.0 at survey level. The protocol was immunoSEQ multiplex PCR, while the TCRdb copy is restricted to in-frame clones and leaves out a portion. The sample shows approximately 30,000 clones, 97% of them seen only once. The germline V gene has CDR1 LGHNA and CDR2 YSLEER. The V end lost 0 bases, the J end lost 11 bases, and 12 bases lay between the germline ends. This CDR3 contains 13 residues. The V call is TRBV4-3, the J call TRBJ2-3; D perhaps matches TRBD2 (7 bases). The source of this sequence is a man aged 25 to 40 with HIV. The sample consisted of unsorted PBMCs, taken 7.6 years after starting antiretroviral therapy. The CDR3 is CASSQEGGLEQYF. Here the CDR3 DNA reads TGCGCCAGCAGCCAAGAGGGGGGGCTCGAGCAGTATTTT.